The clone carrying this TCR beta chain was recorded a few times. Use of 60 Vbeta and 13 Jbeta primers characterized the PCR. Repertoires were generated with immunoSEQ multiplex PCR, while TCRdb's copy carries only in-frame clones and drops some. The top ten clones hold around 0.51% of a sample with about 140,000 clones, roughly 90% of them seen once. This sample stems from a study of cytomegalovirus exposure and HLA in healthy donors. Healthy donors of bone marrow made up the group. The J segment lost 8 bases and the V segment lost 5 bases, leaving 12 bases of the junction unmatched. The germline CDR1 and CDR2 sequences are SGHNT and YENEEA. The CDR3 covers 15 residues.

The genes are TRBV11-3 and TRBJ2-7; 10 nucleotides align to TRBD1. The clonotype originates from a woman in her thirties or forties in good health and CMV-seronegative. The sequenced sample consisted of PBMCs. The DNA of the CDR3 is TGTGCCAGCAGCAGGGACAGGGGCCCTCACCCCCAGCAGTACTTC. Its protein product is CASSRDRGPHPQQYF.